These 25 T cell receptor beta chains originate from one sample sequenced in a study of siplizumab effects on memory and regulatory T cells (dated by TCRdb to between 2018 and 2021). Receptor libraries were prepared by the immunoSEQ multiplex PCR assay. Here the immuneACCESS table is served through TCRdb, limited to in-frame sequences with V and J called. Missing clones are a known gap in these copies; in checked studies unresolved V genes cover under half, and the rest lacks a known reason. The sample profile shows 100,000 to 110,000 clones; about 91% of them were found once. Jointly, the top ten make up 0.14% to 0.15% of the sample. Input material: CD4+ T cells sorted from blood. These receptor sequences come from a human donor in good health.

In nucleotides, the CDR3 is TGTGCCAGCAGTTACTCATTCACAGGGCCTGAAAAACTGTTTTTT. Its protein is CASSYSFTGPEKLFF. J is TRBJ1-4 and V is TRBV6-5, with D tentatively TRBD1 (6 bases). Germline V gene lookup returns CDR1 MNHEY and CDR2 SVGAGI. V was cut by 0 bases and J by 7 bases, with 12 bases left in between. The CDR3 covers 15 residues.

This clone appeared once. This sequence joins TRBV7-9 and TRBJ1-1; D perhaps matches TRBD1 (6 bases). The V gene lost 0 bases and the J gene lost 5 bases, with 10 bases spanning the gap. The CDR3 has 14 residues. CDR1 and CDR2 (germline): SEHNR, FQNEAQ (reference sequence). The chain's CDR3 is CASSLAQGRTEAFF. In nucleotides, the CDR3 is TGTGCCAGCAGCTTAGCCCAGGGGAGGACTGAAGCTTTCTTT.

CDR3 nucleotides: TGTGCCAGCAGCTTGGAACAGGGTATTCAGCCCCAGCATTTT. It specifies CASSLEQGIQPQHF. The chain recombines TRBV11-2 with TRBJ1-5; TRBD1 might be the D (6 bases). The V end was cut by 3 bases, the J end by 6 bases, with 12 bases between. From germline, CDR1 is SGHAT and CDR2 FQNNGV. CDR3 length equals 14 residues.

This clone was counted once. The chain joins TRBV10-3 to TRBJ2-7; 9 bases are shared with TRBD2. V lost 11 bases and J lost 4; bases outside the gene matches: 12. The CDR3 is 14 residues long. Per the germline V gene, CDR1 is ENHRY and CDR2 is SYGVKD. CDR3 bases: TGTGCCGCGAAAGGGCAGCGGGGGGTGTACGAGCAGTACTTC. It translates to CAAKGQRGVYEQYF.

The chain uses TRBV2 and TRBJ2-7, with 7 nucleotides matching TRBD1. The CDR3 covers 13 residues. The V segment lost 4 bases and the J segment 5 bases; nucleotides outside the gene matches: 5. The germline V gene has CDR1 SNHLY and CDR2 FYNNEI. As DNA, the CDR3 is TGTGCCAGCAGTGGGGGACAGATGAACGAGCAGTACTTC. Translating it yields CASSGGQMNEQYF.

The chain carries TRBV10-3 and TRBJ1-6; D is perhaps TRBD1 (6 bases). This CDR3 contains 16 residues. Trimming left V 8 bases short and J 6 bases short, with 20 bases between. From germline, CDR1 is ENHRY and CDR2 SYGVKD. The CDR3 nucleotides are TGTGCCATCTCCGATCGGGGGGCCGGGTTTAATTCACCCCTCCACTTT. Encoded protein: CAISDRGAGFNSPLHF.

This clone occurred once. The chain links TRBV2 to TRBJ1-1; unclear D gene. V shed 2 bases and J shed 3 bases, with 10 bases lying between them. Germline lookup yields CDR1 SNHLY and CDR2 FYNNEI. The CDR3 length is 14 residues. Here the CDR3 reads CASSELVRDTEAFF. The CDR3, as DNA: TGTGCCAGCAGTGAACTTGTGAGGGACACTGAAGCTTTCTTT.

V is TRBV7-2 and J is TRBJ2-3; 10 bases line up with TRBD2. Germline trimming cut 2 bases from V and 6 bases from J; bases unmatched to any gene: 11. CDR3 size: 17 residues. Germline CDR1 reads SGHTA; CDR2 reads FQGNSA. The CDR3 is CASSLTVSGGPRDTQYF. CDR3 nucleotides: TGTGCCAGCAGCTTAACGGTTAGCGGGGGGCCTCGGGATACGCAGTATTTT.

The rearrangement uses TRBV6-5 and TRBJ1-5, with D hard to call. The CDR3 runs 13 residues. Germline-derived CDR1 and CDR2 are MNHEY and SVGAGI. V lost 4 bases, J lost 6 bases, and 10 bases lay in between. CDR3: CASSSGRSQPQHF. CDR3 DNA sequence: TGTGCCAGCAGTTCGGGTCGGAGTCAGCCCCAGCATTTT.

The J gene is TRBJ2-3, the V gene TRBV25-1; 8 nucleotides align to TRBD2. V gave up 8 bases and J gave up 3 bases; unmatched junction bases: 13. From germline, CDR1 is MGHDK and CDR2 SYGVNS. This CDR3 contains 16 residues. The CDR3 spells CASGPGGGGRTDTQYF. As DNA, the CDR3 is TGTGCCAGCGGACCGGGTGGCGGGGGGAGGACAGATACGCAGTATTTT.

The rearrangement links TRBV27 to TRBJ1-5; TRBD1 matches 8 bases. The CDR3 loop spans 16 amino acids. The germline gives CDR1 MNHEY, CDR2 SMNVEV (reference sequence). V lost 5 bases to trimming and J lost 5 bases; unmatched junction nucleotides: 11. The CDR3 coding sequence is TGTGCCAGCAGTCCATTGACAGGGGCAAAGTATCAGCCCCAGCATTTT. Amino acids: CASSPLTGAKYQPQHF.

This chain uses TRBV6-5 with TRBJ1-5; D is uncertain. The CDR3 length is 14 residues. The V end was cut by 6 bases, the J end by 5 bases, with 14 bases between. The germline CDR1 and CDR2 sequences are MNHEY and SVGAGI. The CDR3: CASSTLGPDQPQHF. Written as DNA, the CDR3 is TGTGCCAGCAGCACTCTCGGGCCTGATCAGCCCCAGCATTTT.

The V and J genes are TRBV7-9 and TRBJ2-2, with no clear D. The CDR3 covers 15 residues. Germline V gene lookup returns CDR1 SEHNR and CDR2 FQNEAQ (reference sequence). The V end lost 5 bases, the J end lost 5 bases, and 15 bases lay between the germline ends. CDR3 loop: CASSPLRRSTGELFF. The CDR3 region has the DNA TGTGCCAGCAGCCCTCTTAGAAGGTCTACCGGGGAGCTGTTTTTT.

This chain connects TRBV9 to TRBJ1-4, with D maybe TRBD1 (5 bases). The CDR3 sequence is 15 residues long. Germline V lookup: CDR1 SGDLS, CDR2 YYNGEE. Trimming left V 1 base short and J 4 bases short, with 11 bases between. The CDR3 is CASSVFPGVNEKLFF. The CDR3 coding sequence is TGTGCCAGCAGCGTATTCCCGGGGGTTAATGAAAAACTGTTTTTT.

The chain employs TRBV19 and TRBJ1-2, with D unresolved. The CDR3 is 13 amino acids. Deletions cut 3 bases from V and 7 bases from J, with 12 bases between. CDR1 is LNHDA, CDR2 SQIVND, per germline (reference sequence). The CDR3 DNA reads TGTGCCAGTAGTATCTCAGGAAGTAGTGGCTACACCTTC. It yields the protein CASSISGSSGYTF. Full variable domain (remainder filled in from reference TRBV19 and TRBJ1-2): DGGITQSPKYLFRKEGQNVTLSCEQNLNHDAMYWYRQDPGQGLRLIYYSQIVNDFQKGDIAEGYSVSREKKESFPLTVTSAQKNPTAFYLCASSISGSSGYTFGSGTRLTVV.

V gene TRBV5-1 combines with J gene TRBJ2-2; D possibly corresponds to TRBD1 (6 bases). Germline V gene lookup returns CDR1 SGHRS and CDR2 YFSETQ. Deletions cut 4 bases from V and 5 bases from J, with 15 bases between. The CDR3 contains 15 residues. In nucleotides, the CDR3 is TGCGCCAGCAGCCCAGGCCCGCAGGGGACCGGGGAGCTGTTTTTT. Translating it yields CASSPGPQGTGELFF. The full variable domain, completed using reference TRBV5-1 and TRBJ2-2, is KAGVTQTPRYLIKTRGQQVTLSCSPISGHRSVSWYQQTPGQGLQFLFEYFSETQRNKGNFPGRFSGRQFSNSRSEMNVSTLELGDSALYLCASSPGPQGTGELFFGEGSRLTVL.

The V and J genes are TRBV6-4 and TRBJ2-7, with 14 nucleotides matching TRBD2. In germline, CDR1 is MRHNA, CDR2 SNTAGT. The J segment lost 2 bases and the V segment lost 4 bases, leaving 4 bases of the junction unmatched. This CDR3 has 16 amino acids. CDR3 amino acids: CASSGSTSGGAYEQYF. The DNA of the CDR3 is TGTGCCAGCAGTGGATCGACTAGCGGGGGGGCCTACGAGCAGTACTTC.

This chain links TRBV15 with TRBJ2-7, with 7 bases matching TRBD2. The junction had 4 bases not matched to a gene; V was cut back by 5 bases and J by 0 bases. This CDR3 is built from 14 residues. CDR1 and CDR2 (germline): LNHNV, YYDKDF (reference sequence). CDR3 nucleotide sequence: TGTGCCACCAGCTTTCGCGGGGGCTCCTACGAGCAGTACTTC. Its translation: CATSFRGGSYEQYF.

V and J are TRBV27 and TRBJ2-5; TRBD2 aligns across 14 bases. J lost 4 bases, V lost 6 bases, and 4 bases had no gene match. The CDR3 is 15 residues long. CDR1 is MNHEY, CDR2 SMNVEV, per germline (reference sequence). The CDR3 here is CASSRTSGGTETQYF. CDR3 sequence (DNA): TGTGCCAGCAGCCGGACTAGCGGGGGGACAGAGACCCAGTACTTC.

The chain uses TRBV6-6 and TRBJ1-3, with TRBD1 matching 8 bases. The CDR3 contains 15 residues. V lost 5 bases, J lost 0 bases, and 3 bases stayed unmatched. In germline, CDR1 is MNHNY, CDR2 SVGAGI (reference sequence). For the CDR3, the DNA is TGTGCCAGCAGTGGGGGACAGGTCTCTGGAAACACCATATATTTT. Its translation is CASSGGQVSGNTIYF.

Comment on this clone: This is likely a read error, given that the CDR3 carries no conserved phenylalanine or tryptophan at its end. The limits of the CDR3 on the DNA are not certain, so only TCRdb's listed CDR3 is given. CDR3 in amino acids: CASSLGQAAVNI. V usage is TRBV5-6 and J usage is TRBJ2-7; the table's TRBD1 call for D was not verified on the DNA. CDR1 SGHDT and CDR2 YYEEEE come from the germline V gene. The CDR3 has 12 residues if both end residues are counted.

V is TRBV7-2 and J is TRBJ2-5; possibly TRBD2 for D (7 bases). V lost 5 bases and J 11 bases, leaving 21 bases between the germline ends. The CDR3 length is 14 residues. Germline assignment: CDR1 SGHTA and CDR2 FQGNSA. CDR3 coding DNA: TGTGCCAGCAGCCCCAACCGGGGGGCTGGTATTCAGTACTTC. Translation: CASSPNRGAGIQYF.

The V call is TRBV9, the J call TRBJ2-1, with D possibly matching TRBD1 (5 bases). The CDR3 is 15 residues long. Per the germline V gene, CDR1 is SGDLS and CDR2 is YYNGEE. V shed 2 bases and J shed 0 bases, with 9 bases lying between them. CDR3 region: CASSVQGSSYNEQFF. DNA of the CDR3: TGTGCCAGCAGCGTGCAGGGTAGCTCCTACAATGAGCAGTTCTTC.

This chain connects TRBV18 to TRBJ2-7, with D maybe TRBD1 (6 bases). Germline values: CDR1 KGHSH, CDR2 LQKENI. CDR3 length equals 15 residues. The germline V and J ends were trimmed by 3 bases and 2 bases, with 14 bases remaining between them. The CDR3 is CASSPGQDRAYEQYF. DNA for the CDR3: TGTGCCAGCTCACCTGGTCAGGACAGAGCCTACGAGCAGTACTTC. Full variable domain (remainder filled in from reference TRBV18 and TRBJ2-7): NAGVMQNPRHLVRRRGQEARLRCSPMKGHSHVYWYRQLPEEGLKFMVYLQKENIIDESGMPKERFSAEFPKEGPSILRIQQVVRGDSAAYFCASSPGQDRAYEQYFGPGTRLTVT.

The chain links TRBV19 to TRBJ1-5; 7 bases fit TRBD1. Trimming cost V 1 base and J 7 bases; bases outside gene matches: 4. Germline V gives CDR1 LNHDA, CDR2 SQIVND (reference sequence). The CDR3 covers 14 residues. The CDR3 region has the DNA TGTGCCAGTAGTATAGGACAGGGCGGACAGCCCCAGCATTTT. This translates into CASSIGQGGQPQHF. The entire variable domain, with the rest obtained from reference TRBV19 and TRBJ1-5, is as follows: DGGITQSPKYLFRKEGQNVTLSCEQNLNHDAMYWYRQDPGQGLRLIYYSQIVNDFQKGDIAEGYSVSREKKESFPLTVTSAQKNPTAFYLCASSIGQGGQPQHFGDGTRLSIL.